One sample yielded the 29 T cell receptor beta chains listed below, sequenced in a study of T cells in Graves' hyperthyroidism and ophthalmopathy. Amplified TCR beta CDR3 regions derived from RNA transcripts. The TCR CDR3 was amplified in a first-round RT-PCR using the HTBI primer set. From the multiplex PCR reads, TCRdb called clonotypes with MiXCR, one entry per CDR3 protein. The sample carries about 350,000 distinct CDR3 sequences, 19% recorded once. Sample: blood. The source of these receptors is a woman aged 18 to 35 with Graves' hyperthyroidism.

Points on this clonotype: A single base separates this from a much larger clone, so it may be a read error. The chain uses TRBV12-3 or TRBV12-4 and TRBJ1-1; D uncertain. The V and J ends lost 5 bases and 5 bases respectively, with 12 bases between them. The CDR3 is 13 amino acids. The CDR3 DNA follows: TGTGCCAGCAGTCCTTCGTCGATAACTGAAGCTTTCTTT. Translating it yields CASSPSSITEAFF.

The sample holds many counts of this clonotype. The chain employs TRBV12-3 or TRBV12-4 and TRBJ2-2; unclear D gene. The CDR3 runs 16 residues. V was trimmed by 7 bases and J by 6 bases, leaving 21 bases between them. This CDR3 reads CASTLRAKVFAGELFF. The CDR3 DNA reads TGTGCCAGCACCTTAAGGGCCAAGGTGTTTGCCGGGGAGCTGTTTTTT.

This clonotype came up many times. The J gene is TRBJ2-5, the V gene TRBV6-1; TRBD1 matches at 9 bases. The junction had 13 bases not matched to a gene; V was cut back by 3 bases and J by 5 bases. Germline loops: CDR1 MNHNS, CDR2 SASEGT. The CDR3 runs 17 residues. CDR3 residues: CASSDLLPTGGVETQYF. CDR3 nucleotides: TGTGCCAGCAGTGATCTACTACCTACAGGGGGCGTGGAGACCCAGTACTTC.

This clonotype was detected many times. The chain carries TRBV5-1 and TRBJ2-5; D is perhaps TRBD1 (6 bases). Trimming took off 6 bases at V and 3 bases at J, with 12 bases between the two ends. The CDR3 has 13 residues. CDR1 is SGHRS, CDR2 YFSETQ, per germline. The CDR3 here is CASTQGTEETQYF. In DNA form, the CDR3 reads TGCGCCAGCACACAGGGAACCGAAGAGACCCAGTACTTC.

This clonotype was found many times. This chain links TRBV6-1 with TRBJ1-2; TRBD1 is a possible D gene (5 bases). The CDR3 runs to 14 residues. Trimming stripped 1 base from V and 5 bases from J, with 11 bases between. CDR1 MNHNS and CDR2 SASEGT come from the germline V gene. The CDR3 DNA is TGTGCCAGCAGTGAAGTGGGGACTGCTTATGGCTACACCTTC. Its protein is CASSEVGTAYGYTF.

This rearrangement joins TRBV12-3 or TRBV12-4 to TRBJ1-1; possible D gene TRBD1, 6 bases. Trimming removed 5 bases from V and 1 base from J, with 17 bases in between. The CDR3 runs 16 residues. For the CDR3, the DNA is TGTGCCAGCAGTCCCGGGACACGTATAGGGAACACTGAAGCTTTCTTT. Translated: CASSPGTRIGNTEAFF.

This clonotype occurred many times. The chain recombines TRBV6-5 with TRBJ1-5; TRBD1 is a possible D gene (5 bases). The CDR3 loop spans 14 amino acids. V lost 2 bases to trimming and J lost 3 bases, with 8 bases between them. Germline assignment: CDR1 MNHEY and CDR2 SVGAGI. The CDR3 region is CASSYDSYNQPQHF. CDR3 DNA sequence: TGTGCCAGCAGTTACGACAGTTACAATCAGCCCCAGCATTTT.

This rearrangement joins TRBV3-1 to TRBJ2-5; TRBD2 matches at 7 bases. J lost 1 base, V lost 0 bases, and 5 bases had no gene match. The length of the CDR3 is 16 residues. Per the germline V gene, CDR1 is LGHDT and CDR2 is YNNKEL (reference sequence). The CDR3 loop is CASSQEGERGQETQYF. In DNA, the CDR3 is TGTGCCAGCAGCCAAGAAGGGGAGCGGGGCCAAGAGACCCAGTACTTC.

This clonotype was seen at least ten times. The chain is built from TRBV24-1 and TRBJ2-7, with a weak D call TRBD2 (6 bases). Germline V gives CDR1 KGHDR, CDR2 SFDVKD. The germline V and J ends were trimmed by 10 bases and 0 bases, with 15 bases remaining between them. This CDR3 region has 14 residues. The CDR3 loop is CATGDSGPSYEQYF. The CDR3 nucleotides read TGTGCCACGGGGGATAGCGGACCCTCCTACGAGCAGTACTTC.

The rearrangement links TRBV7-9 to TRBJ2-7; 8 nucleotides line up with TRBD2. Germline values: CDR1 SEHNR, CDR2 FQNEAQ (reference sequence). The CDR3 is made up of 15 amino acids. V trimming: 6 bases; J trimming: 2 bases; junction bases outside the gene matches: 9. The CDR3 here is CASSDPGGAAYEQYF. In nucleotides, the CDR3 is TGTGCCAGCAGTGACCCGGGGGGGGCCGCCTACGAGCAGTACTTC.

In its sample, this clonotype was seen a few times. The rearrangement uses TRBV12-3 or TRBV12-4 and TRBJ1-1; perhaps TRBD1 as D (5 bases). The V end was cut by 4 bases, the J end by 7 bases, with 16 bases between. The CDR3 runs to 14 residues. The CDR3 protein is CASSSQVPRGEAFF. The CDR3 DNA reads TGTGCCAGCAGTTCCCAAGTCCCGAGGGGTGAAGCTTTCTTT.

The rearrangement links TRBV20-1 to TRBJ1-2; TRBD1 might be the D (5 bases). The V end was cut by 3 bases, the J end by 0 bases, with 14 bases between. CDR1 and CDR2 (germline): DFQATT, SNEGSKA (reference sequence). The CDR3 is made up of 15 amino acids. CDR3 nucleotide sequence: TGCAGTGCTAGGTCCAGGACAAGTTCTAACTATGGCTACACCTTC. This codes for CSARSRTSSNYGYTF.

This clonotype was seen repeatedly, ten times or more. This chain uses TRBV2 with TRBJ2-2; the match to TRBD1 covers 7 bases. J lost 5 bases, V lost 9 bases, and 6 bases had no gene match. This CDR3 comprises 13 residues. Germline CDR1 is SNHLY and CDR2 is FYNNEI. CDR3 DNA sequence: TGTGCCAGAGGGACAGACATGACCGGGGAGCTGTTTTTT. It encodes CARGTDMTGELFF.

This clonotype was detected many times. The chain recombines TRBV7-2 with TRBJ2-7, with D perhaps matching TRBD1 (6 bases). Germline V CDR1 and CDR2: SGHTA, FQGNSA. The CDR3 sequence is 14 residues long. V lost 5 bases to trimming and J lost 6 bases, with 17 bases between them. This CDR3 reads CASSLRGRGPEQYF. CDR3 DNA sequence: TGTGCCAGCAGCCTCCGGGGCAGGGGCCCCGAGCAGTACTTC.

In its sample, this clonotype was seen many times. The chain carries TRBV9 and TRBJ2-7; the match to TRBD1 covers 8 bases. This CDR3 has 14 amino acids. Trimming at V came to 4 bases and at J to 5 bases, leaving 8 bases not matched to a gene. Germline assignment: CDR1 SGDLS and CDR2 YYNGEE. The CDR3 sequence: CASSPPGQDHEQYF. CDR3 nucleotide sequence: TGTGCCAGCAGCCCTCCGGGACAGGACCACGAGCAGTACTTC.

The chain couples TRBV6-1 to TRBJ1-6; no definite D call. V lost 11 bases to trimming and J lost 7 bases, with 15 bases between them. Germline CDR1 is MNHNS and CDR2 is SASEGT. This CDR3 has 13 residues. The CDR3 loop is CASILERNSPLHF. In DNA, the CDR3 is TGTGCCTCAATCCTCGAAAGGAATTCACCCCTCCACTTT.

This clonotype was observed once. V is TRBV12-3 or TRBV12-4 and J is TRBJ1-1, with D perhaps TRBD1 (6 bases). This CDR3 has 12 amino acids. V gave up 7 bases and J gave up 8 bases, with 14 bases separating them. DNA for the CDR3: TGTGCCAGCACTAAGGACAGCTCCGAAGCTTTCTTT. This sequence encodes CASTKDSSEAFF.

This clonotype was seen many times. The chain has TRBV20-1 and TRBJ2-7; TRBD2 matches at 10 bases. CDR3 length equals 14 residues. J lost 4 bases, V lost 3 bases, and 6 bases had no gene match. The V gene's germline CDR1 is DFQATT and CDR2 SNEGSKA (reference sequence). The CDR3 DNA sequence: TGCAGTGCTAGTTTCTCGGGACTAGCGTACGAGCAGTACTTC. Translation gives CSASFSGLAYEQYF.

The chain couples TRBV18 to TRBJ2-5; 10 nucleotides line up with TRBD2. This CDR3 contains 14 residues. Per the germline V gene, CDR1 is KGHSH and CDR2 is LQKENI. V shed 4 bases and J 5 bases; nucleotides not matched to a gene: 4. The CDR3 nucleotides read TGTGCCAGCTCACAATCTAGCGGGGGTGAGACCCAGTACTTC. Protein product: CASSQSSGGETQYF.

This clonotype occurred many times. The V and J genes are TRBV7-2 and TRBJ2-7; tentatively, D is TRBD1 or TRBD2 (5 bases each). Germline V gives CDR1 SGHTA, CDR2 FQGNSA. The CDR3 is 13 residues long. The germline V and J ends were trimmed by 6 bases and 2 bases, with 11 bases remaining between them. CDR3 sequence reads: CASSRDPAYEQYF. Written as DNA, the CDR3 is TGTGCCAGCAGTCGGGACCCAGCCTACGAGCAGTACTTC.

This clonotype was detected only a few times. The chain is built from TRBV10-2 and TRBJ2-5; 10 bases fit TRBD2. There are 15 residues in the CDR3. The germline V gene has CDR1 WSHSY and CDR2 SAAADI. The junction had 12 bases not matched to a gene; V was cut back by 10 bases and J by 4 bases. In DNA, the CDR3 is TGCGCCACCACACCAAGCGGGGGGGCCGCAGAGACCCAGTACTTC. Translated: CATTPSGGAAETQYF.

This clonotype was seen repeatedly, ten times or more. The CDR3 reads CASSAGAGGNQPQHF. CDR3 nucleotide sequence: TGTGCCAGCAGTGCCGGGGCTGGAGGCAATCAGCCCCAGCATTTT. The V and J genes are TRBV2 and TRBJ1-5; tentatively, D is TRBD1 (5 bases). Germline V gene data show CDR1 as SNHLY and CDR2 as FYNNEI. The CDR3 has 15 residues. Deletions cut 4 bases from V and 2 bases from J, with 12 bases between.

This clonotype showed up many times. The chain couples TRBV24-1 to TRBJ2-2; a weak D match, TRBD1 (5 bases). Trimming pared 2 bases from V and 3 bases from J, leaving 6 bases between. The germline gives CDR1 KGHDR, CDR2 SFDVKD. The CDR3 spans 14 residues. CDR3 DNA: TGTGCCACCAGTGATTCGACAGACACCGGGGAGCTGTTTTTT. Its translation is CATSDSTDTGELFF.

The table lists this clonotype with many counts. This rearrangement joins TRBV5-1 to TRBJ2-7, with 11 nucleotides matching TRBD2. J was trimmed by 2 bases and V by 1 base; bases with no gene match: 5. This CDR3 has 16 residues. The V gene's germline CDR1 is SGHRS and CDR2 YFSETQ. The CDR3 sequence: CASSLSLAGGTYEQYF. Here the CDR3 DNA reads TGCGCCAGCAGCTTGTCCCTAGCGGGGGGCACCTACGAGCAGTACTTC.

This clonotype was recorded at least ten times. The chain recombines TRBV12-5 with TRBJ1-1; D is possibly TRBD1 (5 bases). This CDR3 has 13 residues. The germline V and J ends were trimmed by 6 bases and 4 bases, with 12 bases remaining between them. From germline, CDR1 is LGHNT and CDR2 FRNRAP. The CDR3: CASGGRGGTEAFF. CDR3 nucleotides: TGTGCTAGTGGGGGTCGCGGGGGCACTGAAGCTTTCTTT.

This clonotype was found many times. The chain has TRBV4-1 and TRBJ2-7; D is perhaps TRBD1 or TRBD2 (5 bases each). CDR1 is MGHRA and CDR2 is YSYEKL in the germline V gene. The CDR3 is 15 amino acids. V lost 0 bases, J lost 4 bases, and 13 bases lay in between. The CDR3 reads CASSQETLGEYEQYF. DNA of the CDR3: TGCGCCAGCAGCCAAGAAACATTGGGGGAGTACGAGCAGTACTTC.

This clonotype was counted between two and nine times. This chain connects TRBV3-1 to TRBJ1-1; no firm D call. The V gene's germline CDR1 is LGHDT and CDR2 YNNKEL (reference sequence). The CDR3 consists of 15 residues. V was pared by 0 bases and J by 3 bases, with 11 bases between. The DNA of the CDR3 is TGTGCCAGCAGCCAAGATGTCGCCAGATACACTGAAGCTTTCTTT. Translation: CASSQDVARYTEAFF.

This chain joins TRBV6-1 and TRBJ2-5; no reliable D call. The germline V gene encodes CDR1 MNHNS and CDR2 SASEGT. Trimming left V 2 bases short and J 0 bases short, with 13 bases between. This CDR3 comprises 16 residues. The CDR3 sequence is CASSELGPQYQETQYF. Here the CDR3 DNA reads TGTGCCAGCAGTGAATTAGGCCCCCAGTACCAAGAGACCCAGTACTTC.

The gene calls are TRBV2 and TRBJ2-5, with TRBD2 matching 11 bases. V shed 5 bases and J 3 bases; nucleotides not matched to a gene: 8. CDR1 SNHLY and CDR2 FYNNEI come from the germline V gene. CDR3 length: 16 residues. CDR3 residues: CASSLLAGELKETQYF. CDR3 sequence (DNA): TGTGCCAGCAGTCTACTAGCGGGGGAACTCAAAGAGACCCAGTACTTC.